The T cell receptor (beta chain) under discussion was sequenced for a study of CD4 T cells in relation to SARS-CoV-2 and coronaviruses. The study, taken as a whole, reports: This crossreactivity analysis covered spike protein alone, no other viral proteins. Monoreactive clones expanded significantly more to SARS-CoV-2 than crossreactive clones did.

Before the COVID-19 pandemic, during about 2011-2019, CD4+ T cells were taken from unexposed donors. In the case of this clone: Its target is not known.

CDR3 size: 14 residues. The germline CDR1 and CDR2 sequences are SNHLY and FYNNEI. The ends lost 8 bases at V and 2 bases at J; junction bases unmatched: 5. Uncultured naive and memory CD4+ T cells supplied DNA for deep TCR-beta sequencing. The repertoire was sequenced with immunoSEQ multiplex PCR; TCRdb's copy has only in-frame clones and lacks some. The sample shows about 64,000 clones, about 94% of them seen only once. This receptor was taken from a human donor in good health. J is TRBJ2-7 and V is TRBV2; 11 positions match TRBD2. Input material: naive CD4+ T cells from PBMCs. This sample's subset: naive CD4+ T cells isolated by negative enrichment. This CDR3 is CASDGTSGTYEQYF. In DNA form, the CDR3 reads TGTGCCAGCGACGGGACTAGCGGTACCTACGAGCAGTACTTC.